These 22 T cell receptor beta chains came from one sample sequenced in a study of T cell responses to AZD1222 COVID-19 vaccine. Generated by immunoSEQ multiplex PCR, the TCRdb table keeps only in-frame clones and is missing some. The sample lists more than 100,000 clones, around 92% occurring once. The input for sequencing was peripheral blood, taken on day 0 of AZD1222 vaccination. Receptors were obtained from an adult in good health.

The V call is TRBV19, the J call TRBJ1-2; no clear D gene. The CDR3 is 10 residues long. V lost 8 bases to trimming and J lost 6 bases, with 7 bases between them. The germline V gene has CDR1 LNHDA and CDR2 SQIVND (reference sequence). The CDR3 loop reads CASGLDGYTF. For the CDR3, the DNA is TGTGCCAGTGGTCTAGATGGCTACACCTTC.

This clone occurred once. The chain uses TRBV5-1 and TRBJ1-6; 10 bases align to TRBD1. This CDR3 comprises 15 residues. Germline trimming cut 4 bases from V and 10 bases from J; bases unmatched to any gene: 8. Germline V gives CDR1 SGHRS, CDR2 YFSETQ. CDR3 nucleotide sequence: TGCGCCAGCAGCCTGGGGTCGGACAGGGGGTCACCCCTCCACTTT. Residues: CASSLGSDRGSPLHF.

The V gene is TRBV6-2 or TRBV6-3, the J gene TRBJ2-5; 11 bases line up with TRBD2. The CDR3 is made up of 18 amino acids. Germline V gene sequence: CDR1 MNHEY, CDR2 SVGEGT. V shed 5 bases, J shed 6 bases, and the junction held 17 bases outside the gene matches. The CDR3 nucleotides read TGTGCCAGCAGTCCATCCACCGCTACTAGCGGGAGAGTCCAGACCCAGTACTTC. It is translated as CASSPSTATSGRVQTQYF.

The rearrangement uses TRBV19 and TRBJ2-1; D perhaps matches TRBD1 (6 bases). The germline V and J ends were trimmed by 8 bases and 5 bases, with 13 bases remaining between them. The CDR3 extends over 13 amino acids. CDR1 and CDR2 (germline): LNHDA, SQIVND (reference sequence). CDR3 nucleotides: TGTGCCAGTCGAGGACAGCAGCACAATGAGCAGTTCTTC. This sequence encodes CASRGQQHNEQFF.

The CDR3 region is CASSIRTGGFQPQHF. The CDR3 nucleotides are TGTGCCAGTAGTATCCGGACAGGGGGCTTTCAGCCCCAGCATTTT. J is TRBJ1-5 and V is TRBV19; 11 nucleotides align to TRBD1. The V gene's germline CDR1 is LNHDA and CDR2 SQIVND (reference sequence). This CDR3 is built from 15 residues. V dropped 3 bases and J dropped 6; count of bases not matched to a gene: 4.

V and J are TRBV4-3 and TRBJ2-1, with a weak D call TRBD2 (8 bases). The germline V and J ends were trimmed by 0 bases and 7 bases, with 19 bases remaining between them. This CDR3 region has 17 residues. Germline lookup yields CDR1 LGHNA and CDR2 YSLEER. CDR3 loop: CASSQEYGLAGGNEQFF. The CDR3 bases are TGCGCCAGCAGCCAAGAGTACGGACTAGCAGGGGGAAATGAGCAGTTCTTC.

The chain recombines TRBV19 with TRBJ1-5; no clear D. V was pared by 2 bases and J by 4 bases, with 6 bases between. The CDR3 is 13 residues long. In germline, CDR1 is LNHDA, CDR2 SQIVND (reference sequence). CDR3 DNA: TGTGCCAGTAGTATACAAAGAAATCAGCCCCAGCATTTT. Its protein is CASSIQRNQPQHF.

The chain is built from TRBV11-2 and TRBJ1-2; 8 bases line up with TRBD1. Germline CDR1 is SGHAT and CDR2 is FQNNGV. V lost 1 base to trimming and J lost 8 bases; unmatched junction nucleotides: 3. The CDR3 runs to 13 residues. As DNA, the CDR3 is TGTGCCAGCAGCTTAGGGACAGGGACCGGCTACACCTTC. Translation: CASSLGTGTGYTF.

V gene TRBV5-1 combines with J gene TRBJ2-1; 7 bases align to TRBD1. The CDR3 length is 17 residues. The trim removed 1 base at V and 2 bases at J, leaving 9 bases unmatched. Germline CDR1 SGHRS, CDR2 YFSETQ. CDR3: CASSLFVGQQAYNEQFF. The CDR3 nucleotides are TGCGCCAGCAGCTTGTTTGTGGGACAGCAAGCCTACAATGAGCAGTTCTTC. Looking up the rest from reference TRBV5-1 and TRBJ2-1 gives the full variable domain: KAGVTQTPRYLIKTRGQQVTLSCSPISGHRSVSWYQQTPGQGLQFLFEYFSETQRNKGNFPGRFSGRQFSNSRSEMNVSTLELGDSALYLCASSLFVGQQAYNEQFFGPGTRLTVL.

The chain joins TRBV5-4 to TRBJ1-3; no clear D. Germline V gives CDR1 SGHNT, CDR2 YYREEE (reference sequence). The CDR3 is 16 residues long. V was cut by 7 bases and J by 0 bases, with 17 bases left in between. The CDR3 sequence: CASQPPPGSSGNTIYF. The DNA for the CDR3 is TGTGCCAGCCAACCCCCACCTGGATCCTCTGGAAACACCATATATTTT.

This rearrangement joins TRBV28 to TRBJ1-5; D is possibly TRBD1 (6 bases). The CDR3 is 17 amino acids. The germline V gene has CDR1 MDHEN and CDR2 SYDVKM. The V end lost 8 bases, the J end lost 0 bases, and 20 bases lay between the germline ends. The CDR3 spells CASWDIQDWGSNQPQHF. In nucleotides, the CDR3 is TGTGCCAGCTGGGACATACAGGACTGGGGTAGCAATCAGCCCCAGCATTTT.

CDR3 sequence reads: CASSYSGTSNQPQHF. As DNA, the CDR3 is TGTGCCAGCAGTTACTCCGGAACCAGCAATCAGCCCCAGCATTTT. V and J are TRBV6-2 or TRBV6-3 and TRBJ1-5; D unclear. The CDR3 runs 15 residues. CDR1 is MNHEY, CDR2 SVGEGT, per germline. Trimming removed 0 bases from V and 1 base from J, with 7 bases in between.

Note on this clone: One end of the junction is discordant with germline, which a read error may explain. This rearrangement joins TRBV20-1 to TRBJ1-2; TRBD1 might be the D (5 bases). The CDR3 is made up of 10 amino acids. The germline V gene encodes CDR1 DFQATT and CDR2 SNEGSKA (reference sequence). The CDR3, as DNA: TGCAGTGCTAGTCCCCGGGGGGTTTACTTC. It specifies CSASPRGVYF.

The chain is built from TRBV24-1 and TRBJ1-2; D call uncertain. Germline V CDR1 and CDR2: KGHDR, SFDVKD. The V gene lost 8 bases and the J gene lost 0 bases, with 15 bases spanning the gap. The CDR3 extends over 15 amino acids. CDR3 loop: CATMGRGKANYGYTF. As DNA, the CDR3 is TGTGCCACCATGGGGAGAGGGAAGGCTAACTATGGCTACACCTTC.

The rearrangement joins TRBV4-1 to TRBJ1-4, with a tentative D call TRBD1 (5 bases). The CDR3 loop spans 15 amino acids. Germline-derived CDR1 and CDR2 are MGHRA and YSYEKL. The V end was cut by 3 bases, the J end by 6 bases, with 14 bases between. Here the CDR3 reads CASSQGRTTDEKLFF. CDR3 bases: TGCGCCAGCAGCCAGGGACGCACCACCGATGAAAAACTGTTTTTT.

The chain employs TRBV3-1 (or the pseudogene TRBV3-2) and TRBJ1-6, with TRBD1 as a possible D gene (5 bases). Trimming left V 4 bases short and J 6 bases short, with 16 bases between. The CDR3 sequence is 16 residues long. Germline assignment: CDR1 LGHDT and CDR2 YNNKEL (reference sequence). The CDR3 DNA reads as TGTGCCAGCAGCCCTCGGGCAGGGATTGGTAATTCACCCCTCCACTTT. It is translated as CASSPRAGIGNSPLHF.

The rearrangement joins TRBV7-6 to TRBJ1-4; D perhaps matches TRBD1 (5 bases). V was clipped by 3 bases and J by 9 bases, with 11 bases between them. The germline V gene encodes CDR1 SGHVS and CDR2 FNYEAQ. The CDR3 consists of 13 residues. The CDR3 reads CASSLQGLKKLFF. CDR3 DNA sequence: TGTGCCAGCAGCTTGCAGGGTTTGAAAAAACTGTTTTTT.

The chain combines TRBV12-3 or TRBV12-4 with TRBJ1-2; D remains ambiguous. V was cut by 2 bases and J by 6 bases, with 10 bases left in between. There are 13 residues in the CDR3. The CDR3, as DNA: TGTGCCAGCAGTTTATCCGGGAGGGATGGCTACACCTTC. Translating gives CASSLSGRDGYTF.

V and J are TRBV7-9 and TRBJ1-1; D ambiguous. Between the trimmed V and J ends, which lost 1 base and 7 bases, there was a span of 7 bases. Germline values: CDR1 SEHNR, CDR2 FQNEAQ (reference sequence). CDR3 length: 12 amino acids. The CDR3, as DNA: TGTGCCAGCAGCTTAGGTGGGGATGAAGCTTTCTTT. The encoded protein is CASSLGGDEAFF.

This chain uses TRBV27 with TRBJ1-4; D call uncertain. V lost 8 bases and J 1 base, leaving 11 bases between the germline ends. Germline assignment: CDR1 MNHEY and CDR2 SMNVEV (reference sequence). The CDR3 runs to 14 residues. The CDR3 spells CASPRLGTNEKLFF. The CDR3 DNA reads as TGTGCCAGCCCTAGGTTGGGAACTAATGAAAAACTGTTTTTT.

V and J are TRBV5-4 and TRBJ1-6; D unresolved. The CDR3 has 17 residues. From germline, CDR1 is SGHNT and CDR2 YYREEE (reference sequence). Trimming took 2 bases from V and 0 from J, leaving 12 bases between them. CDR3 in DNA: TGTGCCAGCAGCTTACCGCCCTCGAGCTCCTATAATTCACCCCTCCACTTT. Its protein is CASSLPPSSSYNSPLHF.

The chain uses TRBV9 and TRBJ1-2; D unclear. CDR1 SGDLS and CDR2 YYNGEE come from the germline V gene. The V and J ends lost 4 bases and 3 bases respectively, with 16 bases between them. The CDR3 extends over 15 amino acids. The CDR3: CASSPWYGRDYGYTF. The DNA for the CDR3 is TGTGCCAGCAGCCCCTGGTATGGGCGGGACTATGGCTACACCTTC.